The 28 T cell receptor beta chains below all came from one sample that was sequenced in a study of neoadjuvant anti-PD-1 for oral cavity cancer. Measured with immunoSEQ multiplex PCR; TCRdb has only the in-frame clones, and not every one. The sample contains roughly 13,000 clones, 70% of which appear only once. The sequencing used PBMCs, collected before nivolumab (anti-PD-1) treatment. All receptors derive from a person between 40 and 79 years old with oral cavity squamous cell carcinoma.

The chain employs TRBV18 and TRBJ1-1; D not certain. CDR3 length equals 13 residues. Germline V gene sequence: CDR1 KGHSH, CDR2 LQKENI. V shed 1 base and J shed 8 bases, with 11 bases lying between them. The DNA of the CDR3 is TGTGCCAGCTCACCACGAGAGGGAGGGGAAGCTTTCTTT. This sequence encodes CASSPREGGEAFF. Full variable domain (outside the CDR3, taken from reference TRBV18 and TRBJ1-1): NAGVMQNPRHLVRRRGQEARLRCSPMKGHSHVYWYRQLPEEGLKFMVYLQKENIIDESGMPKERFSAEFPKEGPSILRIQQVVRGDSAAYFCASSPREGGEAFFGQGTRLTVV.

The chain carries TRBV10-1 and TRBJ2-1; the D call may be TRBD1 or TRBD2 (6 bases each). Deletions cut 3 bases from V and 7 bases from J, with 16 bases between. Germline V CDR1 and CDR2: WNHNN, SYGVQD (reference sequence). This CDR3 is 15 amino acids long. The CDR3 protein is CASSEGGTLGNEQFF. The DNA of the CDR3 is TGCGCCAGCAGTGAAGGGGGGACTCTTGGTAATGAGCAGTTCTTC.

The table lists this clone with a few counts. This CDR3 reads CASSLGPCGRVYEQYF. CDR3 nucleotide sequence: TGTGCCAGCAGCTTAGGACCCTGCGGGAGGGTCTACGAGCAGTACTTC. The chain combines TRBV11-1 with TRBJ2-7; TRBD2 matches 9 bases. Germline V gives CDR1 SGHAT, CDR2 FQDESV (reference sequence). After removal of 1 base from V and 3 bases from J, the junction contained 7 bases not matched to a gene. The CDR3 is made up of 16 amino acids.

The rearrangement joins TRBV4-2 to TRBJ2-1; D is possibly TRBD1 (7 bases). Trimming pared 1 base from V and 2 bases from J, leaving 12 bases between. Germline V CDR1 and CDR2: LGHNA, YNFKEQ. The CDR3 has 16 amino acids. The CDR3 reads CASSQGQGGAYNEQFF. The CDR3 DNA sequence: TGTGCCAGCAGCCAAGGCCAGGGGGGAGCCTACAATGAGCAGTTCTTC.

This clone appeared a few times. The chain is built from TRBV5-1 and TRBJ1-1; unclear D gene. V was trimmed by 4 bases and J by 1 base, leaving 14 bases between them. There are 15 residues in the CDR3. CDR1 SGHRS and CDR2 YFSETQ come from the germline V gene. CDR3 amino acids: CASSLGGTTNTEAFF. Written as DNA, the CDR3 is TGCGCCAGCAGCCTGGGAGGCACAACGAACACTGAAGCTTTCTTT.

CDR3 region: CASSIGWTPGGYGYTF. Here the CDR3 DNA reads TGTGCCAGTAGTATAGGGTGGACTCCCGGAGGCTATGGCTACACCTTC. The rearrangement joins TRBV19 to TRBJ1-2; D uncertain. Trimming removed 1 base at V and 4 bases at J, with 16 bases between. CDR1 and CDR2 (germline): LNHDA, SQIVND (reference sequence). The length of the CDR3 is 16 residues.

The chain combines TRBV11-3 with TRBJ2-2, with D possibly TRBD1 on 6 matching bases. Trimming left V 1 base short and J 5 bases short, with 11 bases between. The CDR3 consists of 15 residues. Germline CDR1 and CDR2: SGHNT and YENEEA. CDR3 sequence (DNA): TGTGCCAGCAGCTTAGGGGGGCAGTTAACCGGGGAGCTGTTTTTT. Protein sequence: CASSLGGQLTGELFF. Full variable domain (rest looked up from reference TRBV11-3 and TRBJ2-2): EAGVVQSPRYKIIEKKQPVAFWCNPISGHNTLYWYLQNLGQGPELLIRYENEEAVDDSQLPKDRFSAERLKGVDSTLKIQPAELGDSAVYLCASSLGGQLTGELFFGEGSRLTVL.

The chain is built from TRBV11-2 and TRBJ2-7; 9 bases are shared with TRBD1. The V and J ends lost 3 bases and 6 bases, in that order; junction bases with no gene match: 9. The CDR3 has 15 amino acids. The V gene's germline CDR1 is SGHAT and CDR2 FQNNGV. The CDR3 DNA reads TGTGCCAGCAGCTTGGGCGGGACAGGGCAATCCGAGCAGTACTTC. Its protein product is CASSLGGTGQSEQYF.

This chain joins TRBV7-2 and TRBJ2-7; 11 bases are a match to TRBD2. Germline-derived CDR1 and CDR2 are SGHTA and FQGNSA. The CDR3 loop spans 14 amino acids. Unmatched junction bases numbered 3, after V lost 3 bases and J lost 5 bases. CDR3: CASSLTSGAHEQYF. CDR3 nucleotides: TGTGCCAGCAGCTTGACTAGCGGGGCCCACGAGCAGTACTTC.

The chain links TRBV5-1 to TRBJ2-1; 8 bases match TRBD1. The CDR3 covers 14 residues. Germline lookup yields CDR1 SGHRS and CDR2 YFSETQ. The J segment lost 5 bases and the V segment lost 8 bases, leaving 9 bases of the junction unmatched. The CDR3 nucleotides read TGCGCCAGTCGCACCGGGACAGGAAACAATGAGCAGTTCTTC. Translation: CASRTGTGNNEQFF.

CDR3 amino acids: CASSIGLQETQYF. The CDR3 nucleotides are TGTGCCAGTAGTATTGGGCTCCAAGAGACCCAGTACTTC. This rearrangement joins TRBV19 to TRBJ2-5; no firm D call. This CDR3 comprises 13 residues. Germline V gives CDR1 LNHDA, CDR2 SQIVND (reference sequence). V lost 3 bases to trimming and J lost 1 base, with 6 bases between them.

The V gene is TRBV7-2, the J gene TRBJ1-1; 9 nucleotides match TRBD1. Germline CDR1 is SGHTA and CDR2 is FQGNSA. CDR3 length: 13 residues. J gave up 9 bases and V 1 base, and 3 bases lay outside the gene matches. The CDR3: CASSLGTGDQAFF. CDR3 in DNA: TGTGCCAGCAGCTTAGGGACAGGGGACCAAGCTTTCTTT.

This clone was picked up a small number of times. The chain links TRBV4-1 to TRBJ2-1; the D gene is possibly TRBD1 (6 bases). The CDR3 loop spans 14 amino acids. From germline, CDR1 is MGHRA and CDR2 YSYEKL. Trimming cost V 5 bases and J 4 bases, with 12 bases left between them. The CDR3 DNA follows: TGCGCCAGCAGCTCCTCGGACAGATACAATGAGCAGTTCTTC. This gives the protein CASSSSDRYNEQFF.

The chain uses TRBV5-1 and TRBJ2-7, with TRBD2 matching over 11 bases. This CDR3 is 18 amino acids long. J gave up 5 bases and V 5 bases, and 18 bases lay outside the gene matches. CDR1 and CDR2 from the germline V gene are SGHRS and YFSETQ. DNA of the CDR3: TGCGCCAGCAGGCCCTTTTTAGCGGGAGGGCCGACAGAAAACGAGCAGTACTTC. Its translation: CASRPFLAGGPTENEQYF.

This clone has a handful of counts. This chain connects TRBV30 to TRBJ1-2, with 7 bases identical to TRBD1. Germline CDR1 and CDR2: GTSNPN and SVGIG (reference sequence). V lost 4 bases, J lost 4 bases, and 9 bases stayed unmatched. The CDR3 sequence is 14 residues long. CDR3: CAWNYRGRSYGYTF. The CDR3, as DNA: TGTGCCTGGAATTACAGGGGTAGGAGCTATGGCTACACCTTC.

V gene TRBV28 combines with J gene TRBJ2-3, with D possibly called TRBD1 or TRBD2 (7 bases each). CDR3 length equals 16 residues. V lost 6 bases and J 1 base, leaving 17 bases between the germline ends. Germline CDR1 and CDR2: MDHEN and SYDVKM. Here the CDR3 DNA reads TGTGCCAGCAGAGGGTCAGGGGGGGGTCGCACAGATACGCAGTATTTT. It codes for CASRGSGGGRTDTQYF.

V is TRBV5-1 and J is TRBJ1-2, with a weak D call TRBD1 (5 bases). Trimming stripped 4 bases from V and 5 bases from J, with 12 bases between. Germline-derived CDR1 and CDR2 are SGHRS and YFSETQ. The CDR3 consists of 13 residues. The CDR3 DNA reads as TGCGCCAGCAGCCTCACAAAGGGGTATGGCTACACCTTC. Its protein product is CASSLTKGYGYTF.

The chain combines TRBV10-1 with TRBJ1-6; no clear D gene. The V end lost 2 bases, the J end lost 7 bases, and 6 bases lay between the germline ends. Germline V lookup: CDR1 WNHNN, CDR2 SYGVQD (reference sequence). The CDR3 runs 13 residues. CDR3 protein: CASSEVWNSPLHF. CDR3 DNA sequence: TGCGCCAGCAGTGAGGTGTGGAATTCACCCCTCCACTTT.

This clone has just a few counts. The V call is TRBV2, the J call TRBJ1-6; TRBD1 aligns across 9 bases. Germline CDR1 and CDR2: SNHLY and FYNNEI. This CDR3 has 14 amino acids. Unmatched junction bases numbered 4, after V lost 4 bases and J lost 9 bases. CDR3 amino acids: CASSGDRAPSPLHF. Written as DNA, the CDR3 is TGTGCCAGCAGTGGGGACAGGGCGCCTTCACCCCTCCACTTT.

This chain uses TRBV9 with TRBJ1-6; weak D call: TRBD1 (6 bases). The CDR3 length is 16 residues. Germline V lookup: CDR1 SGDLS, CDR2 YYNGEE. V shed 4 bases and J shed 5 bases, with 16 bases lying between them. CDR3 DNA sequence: TGTGCCAGCAGCAAACTACAGGGTAGGGATAATTCACCCCTCCACTTT. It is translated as CASSKLQGRDNSPLHF.

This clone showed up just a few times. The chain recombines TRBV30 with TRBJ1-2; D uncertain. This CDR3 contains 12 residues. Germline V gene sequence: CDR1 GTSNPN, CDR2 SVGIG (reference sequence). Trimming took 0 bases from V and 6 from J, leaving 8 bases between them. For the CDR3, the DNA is TGTGCCTGGAGTGTGTCAAGGGATGGCTACACCTTC. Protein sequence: CAWSVSRDGYTF.

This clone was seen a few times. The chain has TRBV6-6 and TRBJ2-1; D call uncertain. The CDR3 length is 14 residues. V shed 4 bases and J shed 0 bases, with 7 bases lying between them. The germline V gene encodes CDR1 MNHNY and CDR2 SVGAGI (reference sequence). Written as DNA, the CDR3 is TGTGCCAGCAGTTCCTCCTCCTCCTACAATGAGCAGTTCTTC. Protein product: CASSSSSSYNEQFF.

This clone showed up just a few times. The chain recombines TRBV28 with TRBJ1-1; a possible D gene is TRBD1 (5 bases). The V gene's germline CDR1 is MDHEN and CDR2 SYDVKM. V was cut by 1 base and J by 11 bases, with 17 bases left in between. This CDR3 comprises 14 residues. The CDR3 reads CASSLSGGKIMAFF. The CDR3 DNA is TGTGCCAGCAGTTTATCGGGGGGGAAAATTATGGCTTTCTTT.

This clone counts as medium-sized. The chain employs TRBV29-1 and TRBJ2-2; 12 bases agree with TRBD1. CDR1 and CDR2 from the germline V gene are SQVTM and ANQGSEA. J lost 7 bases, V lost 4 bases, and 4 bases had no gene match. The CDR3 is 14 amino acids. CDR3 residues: CSVAGQGAVGELFF. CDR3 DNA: TGCAGCGTTGCGGGACAGGGGGCGGTCGGGGAGCTGTTTTTT.

Written as DNA, the CDR3 is TGCAGCGTTCGGGACGGCTTTAATTCACCCCTCCACTTT. Protein product: CSVRDGFNSPLHF. The chain combines TRBV29-1 with TRBJ1-6; maybe TRBD1 (5 bases). Germline V gene data show CDR1 as SQVTM and CDR2 as ANQGSEA. This CDR3 has 13 residues. V was pared by 5 bases and J by 6 bases, with 11 bases between.

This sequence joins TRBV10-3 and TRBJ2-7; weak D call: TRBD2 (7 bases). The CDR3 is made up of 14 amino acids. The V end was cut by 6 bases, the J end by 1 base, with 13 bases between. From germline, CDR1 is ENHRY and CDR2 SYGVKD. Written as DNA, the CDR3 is TGTGCCATCAGGATACAGGGAGGGTCCTACGAGCAGTACTTC. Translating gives CAIRIQGGSYEQYF.

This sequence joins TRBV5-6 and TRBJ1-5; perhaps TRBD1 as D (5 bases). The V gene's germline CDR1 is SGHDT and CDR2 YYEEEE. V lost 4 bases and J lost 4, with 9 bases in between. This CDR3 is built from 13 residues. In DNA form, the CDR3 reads TGTGCCAGCAGCCCTCAGGGAAATCAGCCCCAGCATTTT. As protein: CASSPQGNQPQHF.

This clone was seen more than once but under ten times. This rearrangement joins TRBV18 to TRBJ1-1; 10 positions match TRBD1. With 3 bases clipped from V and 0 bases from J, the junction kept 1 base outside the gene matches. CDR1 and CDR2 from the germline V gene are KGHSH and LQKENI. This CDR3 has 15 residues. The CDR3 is CASSPGQGLNTEAFF. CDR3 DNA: TGTGCCAGCTCACCGGGACAGGGGCTGAACACTGAAGCTTTCTTT. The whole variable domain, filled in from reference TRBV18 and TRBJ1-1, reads NAGVMQNPRHLVRRRGQEARLRCSPMKGHSHVYWYRQLPEEGLKFMVYLQKENIIDESGMPKERFSAEFPKEGPSILRIQQVVRGDSAAYFCASSPGQGLNTEAFFGQGTRLTVV.